A single T cell receptor beta chain is shown here with its context. V was shortened by 1 base and J by 7 bases, with 5 bases between the two germline ends. The CDR3 is 13 amino acids. CDR1 and CDR2 (germline): SGHNT, YENEEA. The data originate from a study of blood T cell repertoires in COVID-19. The method was immunoSEQ multiplex PCR; TCRdb's version includes in-frame clones alone and lacks a portion of them. The data show about 320,000 clones, almost 85% seen once. The V call is TRBV11-3, the J call TRBJ1-6; no clear D. Sequencing used peripheral blood. The clonotype originates from a human donor in a cohort sampled during active COVID-19. The CDR3 coding sequence is TGTGCCAGCAGCTTAGGACAAAATTCACCCCTCCACTTT. Amino acid sequence: CASSLGQNSPLHF.